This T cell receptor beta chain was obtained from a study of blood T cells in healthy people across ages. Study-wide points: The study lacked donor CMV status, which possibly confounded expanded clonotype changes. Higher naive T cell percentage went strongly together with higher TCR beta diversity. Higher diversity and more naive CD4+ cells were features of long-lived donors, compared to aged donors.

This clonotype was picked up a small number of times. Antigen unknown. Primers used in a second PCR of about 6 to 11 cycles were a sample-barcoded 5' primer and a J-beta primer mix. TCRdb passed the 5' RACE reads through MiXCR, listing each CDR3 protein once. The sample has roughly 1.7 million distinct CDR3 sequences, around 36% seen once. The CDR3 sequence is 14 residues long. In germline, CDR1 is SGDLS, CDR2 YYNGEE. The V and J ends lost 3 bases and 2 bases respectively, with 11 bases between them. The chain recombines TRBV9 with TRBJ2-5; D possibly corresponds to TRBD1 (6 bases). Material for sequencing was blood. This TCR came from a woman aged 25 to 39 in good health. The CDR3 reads CASSASGVQETQYF. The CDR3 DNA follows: TGTGCCAGCAGCGCCTCAGGGGTTCAAGAGACCCAGTACTTC.